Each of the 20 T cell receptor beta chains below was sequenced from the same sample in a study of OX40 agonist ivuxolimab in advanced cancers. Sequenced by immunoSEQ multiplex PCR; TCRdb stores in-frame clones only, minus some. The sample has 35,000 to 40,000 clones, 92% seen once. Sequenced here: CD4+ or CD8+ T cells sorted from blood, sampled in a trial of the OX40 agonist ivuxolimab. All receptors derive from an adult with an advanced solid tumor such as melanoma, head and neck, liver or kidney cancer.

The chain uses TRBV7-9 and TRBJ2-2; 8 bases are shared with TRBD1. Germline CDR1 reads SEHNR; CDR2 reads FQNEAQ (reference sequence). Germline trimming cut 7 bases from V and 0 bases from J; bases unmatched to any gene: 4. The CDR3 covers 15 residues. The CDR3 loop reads CASNGDRSNTGELFF. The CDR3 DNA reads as TGTGCCAGCAACGGGGACAGGTCGAACACCGGGGAGCTGTTTTTT.

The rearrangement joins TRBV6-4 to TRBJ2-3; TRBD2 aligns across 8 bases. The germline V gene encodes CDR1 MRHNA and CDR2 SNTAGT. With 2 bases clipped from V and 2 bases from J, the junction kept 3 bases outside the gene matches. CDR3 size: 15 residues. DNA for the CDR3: TGTGCCAGCAGTGACCGGGAGGGCCACACAGATACGCAGTATTTT. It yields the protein CASSDREGHTDTQYF.

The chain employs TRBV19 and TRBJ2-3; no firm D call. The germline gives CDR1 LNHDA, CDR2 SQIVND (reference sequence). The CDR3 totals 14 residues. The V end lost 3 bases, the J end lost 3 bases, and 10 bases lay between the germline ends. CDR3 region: CASSMVSTTDTQYF. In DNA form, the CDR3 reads TGTGCCAGTAGTATGGTCAGTACTACAGATACGCAGTATTTT.

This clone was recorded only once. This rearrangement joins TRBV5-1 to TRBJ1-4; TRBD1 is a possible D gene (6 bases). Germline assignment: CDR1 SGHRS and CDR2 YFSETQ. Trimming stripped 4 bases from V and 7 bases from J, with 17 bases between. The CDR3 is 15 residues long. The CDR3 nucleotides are TGCGCCAGCAGCCCCGAGGGGGGGGGACTTGAAAAACTGTTTTTT. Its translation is CASSPEGGGLEKLFF.

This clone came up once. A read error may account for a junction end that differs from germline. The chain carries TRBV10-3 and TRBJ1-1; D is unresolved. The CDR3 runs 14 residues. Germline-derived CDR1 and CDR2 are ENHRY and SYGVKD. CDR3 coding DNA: TGTGCCATCACTGAGGCCAAAATGAACACTGAAGCTTTCTTT. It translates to CAITEAKMNTEAFF.

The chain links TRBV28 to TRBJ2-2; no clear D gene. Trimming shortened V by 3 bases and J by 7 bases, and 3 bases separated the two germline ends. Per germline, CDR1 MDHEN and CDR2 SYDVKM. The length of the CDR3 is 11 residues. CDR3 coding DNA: TGTGCCAGCAGTTTTGTCGGGGAGCTGTTTTTT. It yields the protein CASSFVGELFF.

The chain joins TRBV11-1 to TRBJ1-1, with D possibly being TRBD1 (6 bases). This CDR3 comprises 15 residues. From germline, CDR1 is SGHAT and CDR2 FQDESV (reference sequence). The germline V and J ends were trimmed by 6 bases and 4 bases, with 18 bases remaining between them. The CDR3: CASSSSRGAGTEAFF. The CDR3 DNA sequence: TGTGCCAGCAGTTCGAGCAGGGGCGCCGGCACTGAAGCTTTCTTT.

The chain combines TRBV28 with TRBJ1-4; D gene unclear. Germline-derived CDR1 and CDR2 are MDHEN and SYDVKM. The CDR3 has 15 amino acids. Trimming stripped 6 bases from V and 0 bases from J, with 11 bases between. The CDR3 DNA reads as TGTGCCAGCAGAATCTCTAGGGCAACTAATGAAAAACTGTTTTTT. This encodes CASRISRATNEKLFF.

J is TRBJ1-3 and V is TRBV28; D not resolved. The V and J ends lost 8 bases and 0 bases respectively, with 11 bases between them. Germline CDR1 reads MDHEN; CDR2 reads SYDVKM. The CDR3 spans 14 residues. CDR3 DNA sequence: TGTGCCAGCGGATCACTGGGCTCTGGAAACACCATATATTTT. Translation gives CASGSLGSGNTIYF.

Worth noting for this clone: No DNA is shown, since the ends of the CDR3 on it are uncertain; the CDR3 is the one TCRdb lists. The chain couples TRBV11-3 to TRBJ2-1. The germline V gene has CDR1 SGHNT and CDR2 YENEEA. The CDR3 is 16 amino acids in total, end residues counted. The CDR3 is CASSALTVGGGNEQLF.

CDR3 DNA sequence: TGTGCCAGCAGTTTGGGGACTAATCACGAGCAGTACTTC. Amino acids: CASSLGTNHEQYF. This chain links TRBV27 with TRBJ2-7; 7 bases are shared with TRBD2. The CDR3 is made up of 13 amino acids. Trimming cost V 3 bases and J 5 bases; bases outside gene matches: 4. Germline CDR1 MNHEY, CDR2 SMNVEV (reference sequence).

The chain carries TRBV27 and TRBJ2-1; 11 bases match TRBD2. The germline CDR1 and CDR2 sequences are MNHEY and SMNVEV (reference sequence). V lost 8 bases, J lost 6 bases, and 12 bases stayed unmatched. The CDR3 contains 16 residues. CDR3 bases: TGTGCCAGCCGCCGACCCCCAACTAGCGGGAGCAATGAGCAGTTCTTC. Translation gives CASRRPPTSGSNEQFF.

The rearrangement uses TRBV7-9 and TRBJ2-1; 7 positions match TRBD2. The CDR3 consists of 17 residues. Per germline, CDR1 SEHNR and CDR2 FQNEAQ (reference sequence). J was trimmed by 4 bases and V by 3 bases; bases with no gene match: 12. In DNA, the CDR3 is TGTGCCAGCAGCTTCGTGTTGCCGCTAGCGGAATACAATGAGCAGTTCTTC. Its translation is CASSFVLPLAEYNEQFF.

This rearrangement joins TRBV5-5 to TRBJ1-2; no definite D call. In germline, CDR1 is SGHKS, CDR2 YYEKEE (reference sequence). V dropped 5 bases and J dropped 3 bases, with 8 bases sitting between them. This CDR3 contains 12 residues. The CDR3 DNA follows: TGTGCCAGCAGGGAACACTACTATGGCTACACCTTC. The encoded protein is CASREHYYGYTF.

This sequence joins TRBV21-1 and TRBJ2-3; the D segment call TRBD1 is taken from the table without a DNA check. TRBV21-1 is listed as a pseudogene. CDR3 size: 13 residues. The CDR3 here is CASPGVRTDTQYF. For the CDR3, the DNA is TGTGCCAGCCCAGGGGTCCGCACAGATACGCAGTATTTT.

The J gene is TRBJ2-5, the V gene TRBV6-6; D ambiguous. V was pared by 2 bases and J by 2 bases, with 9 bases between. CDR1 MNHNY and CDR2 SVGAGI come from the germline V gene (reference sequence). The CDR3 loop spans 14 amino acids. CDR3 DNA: TGTGCCAGCAGTTACAGTTCTGCTCAAGAGACCCAGTACTTC. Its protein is CASSYSSAQETQYF.

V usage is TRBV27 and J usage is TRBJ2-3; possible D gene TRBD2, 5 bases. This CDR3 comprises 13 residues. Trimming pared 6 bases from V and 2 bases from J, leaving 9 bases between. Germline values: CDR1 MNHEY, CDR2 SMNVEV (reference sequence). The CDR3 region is CASREGNTDTQYF. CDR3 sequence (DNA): TGTGCCAGCAGAGAGGGTAACACAGATACGCAGTATTTT.

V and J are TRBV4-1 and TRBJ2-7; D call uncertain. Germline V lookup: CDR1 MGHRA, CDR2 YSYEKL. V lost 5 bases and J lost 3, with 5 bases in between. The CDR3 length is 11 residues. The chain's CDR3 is CASSSSYEQYF. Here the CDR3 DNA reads TGCGCCAGCAGCTCGAGCTACGAGCAGTACTTC.

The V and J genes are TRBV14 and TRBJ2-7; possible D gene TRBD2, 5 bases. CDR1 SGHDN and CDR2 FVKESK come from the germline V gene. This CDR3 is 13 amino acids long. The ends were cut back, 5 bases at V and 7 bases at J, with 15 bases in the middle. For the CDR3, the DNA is TGTGCCAGCAGCTCGACTCGAACGGGGGAGCAGTACTTC. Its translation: CASSSTRTGEQYF.

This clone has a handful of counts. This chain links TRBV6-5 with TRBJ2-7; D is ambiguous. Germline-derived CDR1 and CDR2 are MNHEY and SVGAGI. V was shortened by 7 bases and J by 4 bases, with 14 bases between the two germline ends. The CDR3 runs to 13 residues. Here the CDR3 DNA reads TGTGCCAGCACCGAAAGGATCCTTTACGAGCAGTACTTC. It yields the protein CASTERILYEQYF.